This passage covers 14 T cell receptor beta chains from one sample sequenced in a study of blood T cells in healthy people across ages. Primers used in a second PCR of roughly 7 to 12 cycles were a sample-barcoded 5' primer and a J-beta primer mix. TCRdb re-called the 5' RACE reads with MiXCR, one entry per CDR3 protein. The sample has hundreds of thousands of distinct CDR3 sequences; more than 40% are singletons. The sample was blood. The receptors here all came from a woman aged 60-75 years in good health.

This clonotype was recorded only once. This sequence may be a read error, since a much larger clone differs from it by one base. This chain joins TRBV7-2 and TRBJ2-3; D may be TRBD2 (6 bases). CDR3 length: 15 amino acids. Germline CDR1 reads SGHTA; CDR2 reads FQGNSA. The CDR3 coding sequence is TGTGCCAGCAGCCGGAGCGGGCTGAACACAGGTACGCAGTATTTT. Protein: CASSRSGLNTGTQYF.

This clonotype came up a few times. This rearrangement joins TRBV20-1 to TRBJ2-5; tentatively, D is TRBD1 (6 bases). From germline, CDR1 is DFQATT and CDR2 SNEGSKA (reference sequence). V was clipped by 1 base and J by 2 bases, with 8 bases between them. The CDR3 totals 13 residues. DNA of the CDR3: TGCAGTGCTAGAGTCCAGGGGCAAGAGACCCAGTACTTC. This translates into CSARVQGQETQYF.

This rearrangement joins TRBV4-2 to TRBJ1-4; 9 bases line up with TRBD1. Germline V gene lookup returns CDR1 LGHNA and CDR2 YNFKEQ. This CDR3 is 16 amino acids long. Trimming cost V 0 bases and J 5 bases; bases outside gene matches: 4. This CDR3 reads CASSQDTGTGNEKLFF. The CDR3 DNA reads TGTGCCAGCAGCCAAGATACCGGGACAGGGAATGAAAAACTGTTTTTT.

The chain links TRBV5-1 to TRBJ2-5; 7 bases are a match to TRBD1. The J call may be faulty, since TRBJ2-7 better matches the DNA end. In germline, CDR1 is SGHRS, CDR2 YFSETQ. The CDR3 sequence is 15 residues long. In DNA, the CDR3 is TGCGCCAGCAGCTTGGGGACTCAGGGGGTATACGAGCAGTACTTC. Translated: CASSLGTQGVYEQYF.

The sample holds many counts of this clonotype. The CDR3 bases are TGTGCCAGCAGCTTAGGTCCGGGACTAAAAGAGACCCAGTACTTC. Translation gives CASSLGPGLKETQYF. This chain connects TRBV7-9 to TRBJ2-5; 7 bases are a match to TRBD2. The CDR3 loop spans 15 amino acids. Germline lookup yields CDR1 SEHNR and CDR2 FQNEAQ (reference sequence). V dropped 1 base and J dropped 3; count of bases not matched to a gene: 5.

This clonotype was detected only a few times. A read error may account for a junction end that differs from germline. The chain combines TRBV7-3 with TRBJ2-3; D remains ambiguous. Germline-derived CDR1 and CDR2 are SGHTA and FQGTGA. CDR3 length: 14 residues. The CDR3 region is CASSVTGSTDTQYF. CDR3 nucleotide sequence: TGTGCCAGCAGCGTAACCGGCTCCACAGATACGCAGTATTTT.

This chain links TRBV20-1 with TRBJ2-1; 10 bases map to TRBD2. CDR3 length: 15 residues. CDR1 is DFQATT and CDR2 is SNEGSKA in the germline V gene (reference sequence). The V segment lost 8 bases and the J segment 9 bases; nucleotides outside the gene matches: 16. In DNA form, the CDR3 reads TGCAGTACAACGACTACTAGCGGGATCAGCAGTGAGCAGTTCTTC. Its translation: CSTTTTSGISSEQFF.

V usage is TRBV7-9 and J usage is TRBJ2-3; no clear D. CDR3 length equals 11 residues. Germline CDR1 SEHNR, CDR2 FQNEAQ (reference sequence). V was clipped by 7 bases and J by 11 bases, with 13 bases between them. The CDR3 here is CASTLKSEQYF. CDR3 coding DNA: TGTGCCAGCACCCTGAAAAGCGAGCAGTATTTT.

The gene calls are TRBV20-1 and TRBJ1-3, with D unresolved. CDR3 size: 13 residues. Germline V gene data show CDR1 as DFQATT and CDR2 as SNEGSKA (reference sequence). Trimming removed 1 base from V and 5 bases from J, with 9 bases in between. CDR3 amino acids: CSARVEGRNTIYF. The CDR3 nucleotides are TGCAGTGCTAGAGTCGAAGGGCGAAACACCATATATTTT.

This clonotype was seen only a few times. The chain is built from TRBV28 and TRBJ1-1; TRBD1 aligns across 7 bases. Germline CDR1 and CDR2: MDHEN and SYDVKM. V shed 5 bases and J 0 bases; nucleotides not matched to a gene: 3. The CDR3 covers 14 residues. CDR3 in DNA: TGTGCCAGCAGTCGGGGACAGATGAACACTGAAGCTTTCTTT. Translating it yields CASSRGQMNTEAFF.

J is TRBJ1-2 and V is TRBV6-5; no clear D gene. V was clipped by 2 bases and J by 3 bases, with 13 bases between them. Germline V CDR1 and CDR2: MNHEY, SVGAGI. This CDR3 is built from 15 residues. DNA for the CDR3: TGTGCCAGCAGTTACACCTCACCCCGCGACTATGGCTACACCTTC. Protein product: CASSYTSPRDYGYTF.

This clonotype was recorded a few times. V usage is TRBV20-1 and J usage is TRBJ2-1; D gene unclear. Trimming took 7 bases from V and 10 from J, leaving 5 bases between them. The germline gives CDR1 DFQATT, CDR2 SNEGSKA (reference sequence). The CDR3 is 8 residues long. The CDR3 sequence is CSVGEQFF. CDR3 nucleotides: TGCAGTGTGGGCGAGCAGTTCTTC.

J is TRBJ2-7 and V is TRBV3-1; no definite D call. The assigned J gene may be wrong: the sequence end matches TRBJ2-5 better. Germline values: CDR1 LGHDT, CDR2 YNNKEL (reference sequence). This CDR3 spans 11 amino acids. The CDR3, as DNA: TGTGCCAGCAGCCAAGGTCAGACCCAGTACTTC. Its protein product is CASSQGQTQYF.

J is TRBJ2-3 and V is TRBV4-2, with 13 positions matching TRBD2. V gave up 1 base and J gave up 7 bases; unmatched junction bases: 5. The CDR3 sequence is 16 residues long. The germline CDR1 and CDR2 sequences are LGHNA and YNFKEQ. The CDR3, as DNA: TGTGCCAGCAGCCAAGTGGGGACTAGCGGGGCCCATACGCAGTATTTT. Translated, it gives CASSQVGTSGAHTQYF.